The T cell receptor (beta chain) described here comes from a study of monozygotic twins with inflammatory bowel disease. With the 5' RACE reads reprocessed, TCRdb shows one record per CDR3 protein and no DNA. The data show 330,000 or so distinct CDR3 sequences, and the top ten clones hold over 2%. Blood was collected, roughly 2.5 ml per donor. A remark on this clonotype: What it recognizes is unknown.

Study-level points and caveats: Repertoire similarity was not found to differ between concordant and discordant twins, possibly from limited power.

CDR3 length: 15 residues. Germline CDR1 is SEHNR and CDR2 is FQNEAQ (reference sequence). This clonotype was sampled from a human donor with ulcerative colitis or Crohn's disease, or a healthy co-twin of an affected twin (not recorded which). The sample comprised blood. The chain couples TRBV7-9 to TRBJ2-5; TCRdb outputs TRBD2, but without DNA this stays unchecked. The CDR3 is CASSLVSSGRETQYF.